This T cell receptor beta chain is drawn from a study of cytomegalovirus exposure and HLA in healthy donors. Turning to this clone: No antigen is known for it.

Vbeta (60) and Jbeta (13) primers were used in the PCR. This table comes from immunoSEQ multiplex PCR, and its TCRdb copy is limited to in-frame clones, with some not included. Of under 200,000 clones in the sample, over 70% are singletons; the top ten hold around 2%. Study conclusions and caveats: One variant, a missense change in DCLRE1C, was linked in a later analysis to TCR beta V- and J-gene trimming. Some TCR beta chains (around 180 of them) were listed as cytomegalovirus-associated. Upon later analysis, HLA-associated TCR beta chains proved more clonally expanded than other, equally common chains.

Source material: PBMCs. The receptor comes from a woman aged 18-29 years in good health and CMV-seropositive.

CDR3 protein: CASSVGTGYEQYF. DNA for the CDR3: TGCGCCAGCAGTGTTGGGACAGGCTACGAGCAGTACTTC. The chain is built from TRBV10-1 and TRBJ2-7, with 8 bases matching TRBD1. The V gene end was trimmed by 4 bases and the J gene end by 3 bases; junction bases not matched to a gene: 2. Germline-derived CDR1 and CDR2 are WNHNN and SYGVQD (reference sequence). This CDR3 spans 13 amino acids.